The 16 T cell receptor beta chains given below trace back to one sample, sequenced in a study of PD-1 blockade in classical Hodgkin lymphoma. This table comes from immunoSEQ multiplex PCR, and its TCRdb copy is limited to in-frame clones, with some not included. Of 100,000 or so clones in the sample, roughly 89% were seen once. Time point noted: cycle 4 day 1 (C4D1), after less than 7 weeks of nivolumab. The patients all showed relapse after autologous stem cell transplantation, while their brentuximab vedotin exposure varied. Sequenced material: peripheral blood mononuclear cells (PBMCs), taken before the fourth cycle of nivolumab. Source of these receptors: a human donor with classical Hodgkin lymphoma.

The chain is built from TRBV2 and TRBJ2-2; D remains ambiguous. Per the germline V gene, CDR1 is SNHLY and CDR2 is FYNNEI. The V end was cut by 4 bases, the J end by 4 bases, with 10 bases between. The CDR3 contains 14 residues. This CDR3 is CASSGDSPTGELFF. DNA for the CDR3: TGTGCCAGCAGTGGTGATAGCCCCACCGGGGAGCTGTTTTTT. Combining the CDR3 with reference TRBV2 and TRBJ2-2 gives the whole variable domain EPEVTQTPSHQVTQMGQEVILRCVPISNHLYFYWYRQILGQKVEFLVSFYNNEISEKSEIFDDQFSVERPDGSNFTLKIRSTKLEDSAMYFCASSGDSPTGELFFGEGSRLTVL.

This clone was seen once. This chain joins TRBV10-1 and TRBJ2-7, with 7 bases lining up with TRBD1. From germline, CDR1 is WNHNN and CDR2 SYGVQD (reference sequence). V lost 4 bases, J lost 5 bases, and 2 bases stayed unmatched. The CDR3 loop spans 12 amino acids. Written as DNA, the CDR3 is TGCGCCAGCAGTGGACAGGGAAACGAGCAGTACTTC. Its protein product is CASSGQGNEQYF.

The J gene is TRBJ2-3, the V gene TRBV27, with unresolved D. CDR1 MNHEY and CDR2 SMNVEV come from the germline V gene (reference sequence). Trimming shortened V by 3 bases and J by 2 bases, and 18 bases separated the two germline ends. The CDR3 has 17 residues. CDR3 region: CASSFLHMQSYTDTQYF. For the CDR3, the DNA is TGTGCCAGCAGTTTTCTCCACATGCAAAGTTACACAGATACGCAGTATTTT.

This clone has more than one count but fewer than ten. J is TRBJ1-5 and V is TRBV19; tentative D call: TRBD1 (6 bases). Germline CDR1 reads LNHDA; CDR2 reads SQIVND (reference sequence). CDR3 length: 19 residues. V was trimmed by 3 bases and J by 1 base, leaving 22 bases between them. The CDR3 sequence: CASSILFDRRRGSNQPQHF. The CDR3 DNA is TGTGCCAGTAGTATTCTATTTGACAGGCGAAGGGGGAGCAATCAGCCCCAGCATTTT.

The CDR3 reads CASSEITGLYGYTF. For the CDR3, the DNA is TGCGCCAGCAGTGAGATCACAGGTCTCTATGGCTACACCTTC. The chain recombines TRBV10-2 with TRBJ1-2; tentatively, D is TRBD1 (5 bases). Looked up from germline, CDR1 is WSHSY and CDR2 is SAAADI. Deletions cut 2 bases from V and 4 bases from J, with 11 bases between. The CDR3 is 14 residues long.

This clone was recorded once. This chain uses TRBV9 with TRBJ1-1; 8 nucleotides align to TRBD1. V was pared by 2 bases and J by 9 bases, with 3 bases of the junction left unmatched. Germline lookup yields CDR1 SGDLS and CDR2 YYNGEE. This CDR3 has 12 amino acids. CDR3 sequence (DNA): TGTGCCAGCAGCGTCGGGACAGGAAAAGCTTTCTTT. It encodes CASSVGTGKAFF.

The chain couples TRBV5-6 to TRBJ2-1, with a weak D call TRBD2 (5 bases). CDR1 and CDR2 from the germline V gene are SGHDT and YYEEEE. This CDR3 region has 16 residues. Trimming removed 2 bases from V and 8 bases from J, with 20 bases in between. The CDR3 DNA reads TGTGCCAGCAGCTTAAGGGTCAGACTCTCCGGGGATGAGCAGTTCTTC. It encodes CASSLRVRLSGDEQFF.

The rearrangement joins TRBV6-1 to TRBJ1-3; tentative D call: TRBD1 (5 bases). The V and J ends lost 2 bases and 0 bases respectively, with 17 bases between them. This CDR3 spans 18 amino acids. Germline V gene lookup returns CDR1 MNHNS and CDR2 SASEGT. The CDR3 protein is CASSESGGAGSSGNTIYF. The CDR3 nucleotides are TGTGCCAGCAGTGAATCTGGTGGGGCAGGCAGCTCTGGAAACACCATATATTTT.

V gene TRBV6-1 combines with J gene TRBJ1-1, with D tentatively TRBD1 (6 bases). Trimming shortened V by 10 bases and J by 6 bases, and 12 bases separated the two germline ends. This CDR3 region has 11 residues. Looked up from germline, CDR1 is MNHNS and CDR2 is SASEGT. In DNA, the CDR3 is TGTGCCACAGGGACATCGGCTGAAGCTTTCTTT. Protein: CATGTSAEAFF.

V and J are TRBV27 and TRBJ2-7; D uncertain. The CDR3 consists of 15 residues. The germline V and J ends were trimmed by 2 bases and 2 bases, with 13 bases remaining between them. Germline V CDR1 and CDR2: MNHEY, SMNVEV (reference sequence). The CDR3 loop is CASSLKDLGTYEQYF. The DNA of the CDR3 is TGTGCCAGCAGTTTAAAGGACCTAGGAACCTACGAGCAGTACTTC.

The chain joins TRBV21-1 to TRBJ1-2. TRBV21-1 corresponds to a pseudogene. The CDR3 covers 14 residues. The CDR3 DNA is TGTGCCAGCAGCAAATGGGAGGGGAACTATGGCTACACCTTC. It translates to CASSKWEGNYGYTF.

The chain joins TRBV29-1 to TRBJ2-1, with 7 bases fitting TRBD2. The CDR3 sequence is 18 residues long. The germline V gene encodes CDR1 SQVTM and CDR2 ANQGSEA. V dropped 4 bases and J dropped 2; count of bases not matched to a gene: 17. The CDR3 DNA reads as TGCAGCGTTGCCGGGTTAGAAGCGGGCGGGAGTACCTACAATGAGCAGTTCTTC. It specifies CSVAGLEAGGSTYNEQFF.

V and J are TRBV19 and TRBJ1-1; D unclear. The CDR3 extends over 13 amino acids. The V gene's germline CDR1 is LNHDA and CDR2 SQIVND (reference sequence). Trimming took off 5 bases at V and 0 bases at J, with 7 bases between the two ends. The CDR3 loop reads CASSPRLNTEAFF. As DNA, the CDR3 is TGTGCCAGTAGTCCCCGGCTGAACACTGAAGCTTTCTTT.

The V and J genes are TRBV5-5 and TRBJ2-5, with D perhaps being TRBD1 or TRBD2 (6 bases each). CDR3 length: 14 residues. V was clipped by 7 bases and J by 2 bases, with 15 bases between them. Germline V lookup: CDR1 SGHKS, CDR2 YYEKEE (reference sequence). DNA of the CDR3: TGTGCCAGCGGGAGGACAGTCCTACAAGAGACCCAGTACTTC. It codes for CASGRTVLQETQYF.

This clone was counted between two and nine times. The gene calls are TRBV19 and TRBJ1-5; TRBD1 aligns across 7 bases. This CDR3 has 15 amino acids. From germline, CDR1 is LNHDA and CDR2 SQIVND (reference sequence). V dropped 2 bases and J dropped 2; count of bases not matched to a gene: 3. The CDR3 DNA follows: TGTGCCAGTAGTATAACAGGGGCCGGCAATCAGCCCCAGCATTTT. Its translation is CASSITGAGNQPQHF.

By frequency in the sample, this clone is medium-sized. The CDR3 DNA is TGTGCCAGCAGCGGGGGCGTGGGACTGGAAGCTTTCTTT. The encoded protein is CASSGGVGLEAFF. The V and J genes are TRBV5-6 and TRBJ1-1, with D possibly TRBD1 on 6 matching bases. The CDR3 has 13 residues. Germline CDR1 SGHDT, CDR2 YYEEEE. V dropped 4 bases and J dropped 8 bases, with 15 bases sitting between them.